These 12 T cell receptor beta chains originate from one sample sequenced in a study of a mutant IDH1 vaccine in newly diagnosed glioma. Regarding time point: week 23, last vaccination. Each dose delivered 300 ug of mutant IDH1 20-mer peptide subcutaneously with imiquimod. Data came from immunoSEQ multiplex PCR; TCRdb stores just in-frame clones and leaves some out. The profile shows roughly 10,000 clones, around 88% of them singletons. Their target antigens are unknown. The sample was PBMCs, taken from a glioma patient whose treatment included an IDH1 peptide vaccine. All receptors come from a woman aged 35 to 49 with glioma. Some clones in this sample may be carry-over from other donors' samples.

This chain links TRBV18 with TRBJ2-4; D unresolved. The V gene's germline CDR1 is KGHSH and CDR2 LQKENI. CDR3 size: 15 residues. V shed 3 bases and J shed 6 bases, with 15 bases lying between them. The DNA for the CDR3 is TGTGCCAGCTCACCCGGATCCGGGCCCTTAAACATTCAGTACTTC. It translates to CASSPGSGPLNIQYF.

The rearrangement joins TRBV11-2 to TRBJ2-5; 8 bases align to TRBD2. CDR3 length: 16 residues. The V gene end was trimmed by 5 bases and the J gene end by 1 base; junction bases not matched to a gene: 9. Germline V gene lookup returns CDR1 SGHAT and CDR2 FQNNGV. CDR3 sequence reads: CASSRWGREAQETQYF. The CDR3 nucleotides are TGTGCCAGCAGCCGCTGGGGGCGGGAGGCCCAAGAGACCCAGTACTTC.

This clone is a singleton in its sample. The V and J genes are TRBV27 and TRBJ2-4, with 8 bases that match TRBD1. The germline CDR1 and CDR2 sequences are MNHEY and SMNVEV (reference sequence). V gave up 7 bases and J gave up 9 bases; unmatched junction bases: 8. There are 13 residues in the CDR3. CDR3 nucleotide sequence: TGTGCCAGCAATTCCCAGGGGGCGGGCATTCAGTACTTC. Translation: CASNSQGAGIQYF.

The rearrangement joins TRBV10-3 to TRBJ2-5, with D perhaps TRBD2 (6 bases). Germline values: CDR1 ENHRY, CDR2 SYGVKD. Deletions cut 1 base from V and 2 bases from J, with 11 bases between. The CDR3 is 15 amino acids. The CDR3 DNA follows: TGTGCCATCAGTGAGTTGGGGGGAAGACAAGAGACCCAGTACTTC. Residues: CAISELGGRQETQYF.

The chain recombines TRBV18 with TRBJ1-4; D is uncertain. This CDR3 spans 17 amino acids. CDR1 is KGHSH, CDR2 LQKENI, per germline. V lost 2 bases and J lost 6, with 19 bases in between. The CDR3 loop is CASSPALSTGSHEKLFF. The DNA for the CDR3 is TGTGCCAGCTCACCAGCTCTTTCCACGGGGTCGCATGAAAAACTGTTTTTT.

V usage is TRBV15 and J usage is TRBJ2-5; D uncertain. Looked up from germline, CDR1 is LNHNV and CDR2 is YYDKDF (reference sequence). The CDR3 is made up of 16 amino acids. Trimming removed 1 base at V and 5 bases at J, with 17 bases between. CDR3 in amino acids: CATSRGRQIMLETQYF. CDR3 sequence (DNA): TGTGCCACCAGCAGAGGACGCCAAATAATGTTGGAGACCCAGTACTTC.

The rearrangement links TRBV2 to TRBJ1-4; the D is unclear. CDR3 length equals 13 residues. In germline, CDR1 is SNHLY, CDR2 FYNNEI. Trimming pared 6 bases from V and 3 bases from J, leaving 8 bases between. DNA for the CDR3: TGTGCCAGCAGACAGTCGGCTAATGAAAAACTGTTTTTT. It translates to CASRQSANEKLFF.

The V and J genes are TRBV7-9 and TRBJ1-2, with D unresolved. Per the germline V gene, CDR1 is SEHNR and CDR2 is FQNEAQ (reference sequence). The CDR3 loop spans 13 amino acids. Trimming pared 5 bases from V and 6 bases from J, leaving 13 bases between. The CDR3 sequence is CASSPRSVDGYTF. The CDR3 bases are TGTGCCAGCAGCCCTAGATCAGTGGATGGCTACACCTTC. The variable domain in full, completed from reference TRBV7-9 and TRBJ1-2, reads DTGVSQNPRHKITKRGQNVTFRCDPISEHNRLYWYRQTLGQGPEFLTYFQNEAQLEKSRLLSDRFSAERPKGSFSTLEIQRTEQGDSAMYLCASSPRSVDGYTFGSGTRLTVV.

The chain couples TRBV6-5 to TRBJ1-5; D possibly corresponds to TRBD1 (5 bases). CDR1 and CDR2 from the germline V gene are MNHEY and SVGAGI. The length of the CDR3 is 15 residues. With 5 bases removed from V and 2 bases from J, the gap between germline ends came to 13 bases. The CDR3 nucleotides read TGTGCCAGCAGTCCGAAGGGGTCGGGCAATCAGCCCCAGCATTTT. This encodes CASSPKGSGNQPQHF.

Here the CDR3 reads CASSVVQGGEKLFF. CDR3 nucleotide sequence: TGTGCCAGCAGTGTAGTACAGGGGGGCGAAAAACTGTTTTTT. V gene TRBV6-1 combines with J gene TRBJ1-4, with 8 positions matching TRBD1. The ends lost 4 bases at V and 8 bases at J; junction bases unmatched: 6. Germline assignment: CDR1 MNHNS and CDR2 SASEGT. The CDR3 sequence is 14 residues long.

The chain uses TRBV6-6 and TRBJ2-3, with 10 bases that match TRBD2. CDR3 length: 15 amino acids. The J segment lost 3 bases and the V segment lost 2 bases, leaving 2 bases of the junction unmatched. Germline loops: CDR1 MNHNY, CDR2 SVGAGI (reference sequence). CDR3 residues: CASSYGTSDTDTQYF. CDR3 coding DNA: TGTGCCAGCAGTTACGGGACTAGCGATACAGATACGCAGTATTTT.

The chain couples TRBV5-6 to TRBJ2-7; 7 bases are a match to TRBD2. This CDR3 has 15 amino acids. V lost 4 bases to trimming and J lost 5 bases; unmatched junction nucleotides: 12. Germline lookup yields CDR1 SGHDT and CDR2 YYEEEE. In DNA, the CDR3 is TGTGCCAGCAGCACAAGGGGAGGGAGACGAAACGAGCAGTACTTC. It encodes CASSTRGGRRNEQYF.